This passage covers 14 T cell receptor beta chains from one sample sequenced in a study of blood T cell repertoires in COVID-19. TCRdb's table, derived via immunoSEQ multiplex PCR, lists solely in-frame clones and lacks some. The table lists 200,000 to 250,000 clones, 88% of them singletons. Sample: PBMCs or T cells enriched from blood (not recorded which). The origin of the receptors is a woman in her twenties or thirties who had recovered from COVID-19.

The chain uses TRBV13 and TRBJ1-1; no firm D call. CDR3 length: 12 amino acids. CDR1 is PRHDT, CDR2 FYEKMQ, per germline (reference sequence). As DNA, the CDR3 is TGTGTGAGTAGTAGTAGGAACACTGAAGCTTTCTTT. It yields the protein CVSSSRNTEAFF.

The V call is TRBV15, the J call TRBJ1-4; TRBD1 might be the D (5 bases). The ends were cut back, 4 bases at V and 2 bases at J, with 11 bases in the middle. CDR1 is LNHNV and CDR2 is YYDKDF in the germline V gene (reference sequence). This CDR3 spans 15 amino acids. DNA for the CDR3: TGTGCCACCAGCACCGGAGGGGCCACTAATGAAAAACTGTTTTTT. This encodes CATSTGGATNEKLFF.

The J gene is TRBJ1-4, the V gene TRBV4-3; D is perhaps TRBD1 (6 bases). Trimming left V 0 bases short and J 7 bases short, with 15 bases between. The CDR3 consists of 16 residues. Germline CDR1 and CDR2: LGHNA and YSLEER. This chain's CDR3 is CASSQDLTGRGEKLFF. The CDR3 nucleotides read TGCGCCAGCAGCCAAGATCTTACAGGGCGAGGTGAAAAACTGTTTTTT.

V usage is TRBV7-3 and J usage is TRBJ2-5, with TRBD2 matching over 10 bases. Germline CDR1 reads SGHTA; CDR2 reads FQGTGA. The CDR3 is 17 residues long. V dropped 1 base and J dropped 2; count of bases not matched to a gene: 7. CDR3 loop: CASSLSGSGGWQETQYF. For the CDR3, the DNA is TGTGCCAGCAGCTTAAGTGGTAGCGGGGGGTGGCAAGAGACCCAGTACTTC. Based on the CDR3 plus reference TRBV7-3 and TRBJ2-5, the full variable domain is GAGVSQTPSNKVTEKGKYVELRCDPISGHTALYWYRQSLGQGPEFLIYFQGTGAADDSGLPNDRFFAVRPEGSVSTLKIQRTERGDSAVYLCASSLSGSGGWQETQYFGPGTRLLVL.

V gene TRBV15 combines with J gene TRBJ1-1; D might be TRBD1 (5 bases). Trimming stripped 8 bases from V and 4 bases from J, with 8 bases between. Germline assignment: CDR1 LNHNV and CDR2 YYDKDF (reference sequence). The CDR3 spans 11 residues. The CDR3 sequence: CATGQGTEAFF. The CDR3 region has the DNA TGTGCCACCGGTCAGGGCACTGAAGCTTTCTTT.

This clone was found once. V usage is TRBV7-9 and J usage is TRBJ2-1; 7 bases agree with TRBD2. J lost 10 bases, V lost 5 bases, and 5 bases had no gene match. Per the germline V gene, CDR1 is SEHNR and CDR2 is FQNEAQ (reference sequence). This CDR3 spans 12 amino acids. For the CDR3, the DNA is TGTGCCAGCAGCACGAAGCGGGGAGAGCAGTTCTTC. Amino acids: CASSTKRGEQFF.

This clone was seen once. The V and J genes are TRBV14 and TRBJ2-7; maybe TRBD1 (5 bases). V lost 4 bases and J 0 bases, leaving 10 bases between the germline ends. The CDR3 is made up of 14 amino acids. The germline CDR1 and CDR2 sequences are SGHDN and FVKESK. The DNA for the CDR3 is TGTGCCAGCAGCCCGACAGATAGCTCCTACGAGCAGTACTTC. Residues: CASSPTDSSYEQYF.

Only a few counts were recorded for this clone. The rearrangement links TRBV7-8 to TRBJ2-5; 9 nucleotides line up with TRBD1. Losses at the gene ends were 0 bases for V and 9 bases for J; bases not matched to a gene: 8. CDR1 is SGHVS, CDR2 FQNEAQ, per germline. The CDR3 sequence is 15 residues long. In DNA form, the CDR3 reads TGTGCCAGCAGCTTAGCTTGGACAGGGGAGGTGGCCCAGTACTTC. As protein: CASSLAWTGEVAQYF.

This clone appeared a few times. The gene calls are TRBV4-2 and TRBJ1-1; D remains ambiguous. In germline, CDR1 is LGHNA, CDR2 YNFKEQ. CDR3 size: 16 residues. Deletions cut 0 bases from V and 4 bases from J, with 15 bases between. CDR3: CASSQDLEDRGTEAFF. CDR3 nucleotide sequence: TGTGCCAGCAGCCAAGATCTCGAGGACCGGGGCACTGAAGCTTTCTTT.

The rearrangement links TRBV7-2 to TRBJ1-1; 10 bases are a match to TRBD1. This CDR3 has 15 amino acids. Germline V gene data show CDR1 as SGHTA and CDR2 as FQGNSA. With 5 bases clipped from V and 2 bases from J, the junction kept 5 bases outside the gene matches. The CDR3 sequence: CASSPRDRGNTEAFF. The CDR3 DNA follows: TGTGCCAGCAGCCCCCGGGACAGGGGCAACACTGAAGCTTTCTTT. The full variable domain, its missing parts supplied by reference TRBV7-2 and TRBJ1-1, is GAGVSQSPSNKVTEKGKDVELRCDPISGHTALYWYRQSLGQGLEFLIYFQGNSAPDKSGLPSDRFSAERTGGSVSTLTIQRTQQEDSAVYLCASSPRDRGNTEAFFGQGTRLTVV.

This chain uses TRBV11-2 with TRBJ2-7, with D hard to call. Germline CDR1 SGHAT, CDR2 FQNNGV. The CDR3 extends over 14 amino acids. V was clipped by 6 bases and J by 2 bases, with 14 bases between them. The CDR3 nucleotides read TGTGCCAGCAGAAGAGAGACCGGAGCCTACGAGCAGTACTTC. Protein sequence: CASRRETGAYEQYF. The whole variable domain, filled in from reference TRBV11-2 and TRBJ2-7, reads EAGVAQSPRYKIIEKRQSVAFWCNPISGHATLYWYQQILGQGPKLLIQFQNNGVVDDSQLPKDRFSAERLKGVDSTLKIQPAKLEDSAVYLCASRRETGAYEQYFGPGTRLTVT.

V gene TRBV21-1 combines with J gene TRBJ1-1. TRBV21-1 is a documented pseudogene. CDR3 length equals 14 residues. In DNA form, the CDR3 reads TGTGCCAGCAGCCGCCGGGGGGGCTGCACTGAAGCTTTCTTT. Protein sequence: CASSRRGGCTEAFF.

CDR3 region: CASSPPLAGRVDTQYF. The CDR3, as DNA: TGCGCCAGCAGCCCCCCACTAGCAGGAAGGGTGGATACGCAGTATTTT. The rearrangement joins TRBV4-1 to TRBJ2-3; TRBD2 might be the D (6 bases). V was trimmed by 4 bases and J by 6 bases, leaving 20 bases between them. The CDR3 loop spans 16 amino acids. Germline V gene lookup returns CDR1 MGHRA and CDR2 YSYEKL.

In nucleotides, the CDR3 is TGTGCCAGCAGCTCAGGGGTAGGCCACAATGAGCAGTTCTTC. This sequence encodes CASSSGVGHNEQFF. This chain connects TRBV11-3 to TRBJ2-1; D may be TRBD1 (6 bases). The CDR3 loop spans 14 amino acids. Looked up from germline, CDR1 is SGHNT and CDR2 is YENEEA. V lost 4 bases to trimming and J lost 5 bases, with 12 bases between them.